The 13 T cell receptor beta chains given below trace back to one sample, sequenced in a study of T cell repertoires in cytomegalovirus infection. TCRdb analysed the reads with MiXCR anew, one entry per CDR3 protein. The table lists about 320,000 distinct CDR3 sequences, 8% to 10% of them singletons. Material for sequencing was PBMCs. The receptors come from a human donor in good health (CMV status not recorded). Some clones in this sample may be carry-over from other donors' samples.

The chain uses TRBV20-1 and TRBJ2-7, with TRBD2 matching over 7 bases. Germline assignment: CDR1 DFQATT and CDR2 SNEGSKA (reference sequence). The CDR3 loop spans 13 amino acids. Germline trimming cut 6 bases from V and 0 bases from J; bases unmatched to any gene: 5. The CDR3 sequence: CSASAGSSYEQYF. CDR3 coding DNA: TGCAGTGCCTCAGCGGGGAGCTCCTACGAGCAGTACTTC.

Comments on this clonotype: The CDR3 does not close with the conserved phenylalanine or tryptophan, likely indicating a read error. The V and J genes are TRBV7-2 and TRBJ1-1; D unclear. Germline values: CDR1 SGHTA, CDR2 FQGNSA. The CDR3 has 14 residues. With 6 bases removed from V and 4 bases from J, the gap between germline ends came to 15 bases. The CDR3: CASSLSVLITEAFC. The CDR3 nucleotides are TGTGCCAGCAGTTTGTCGGTACTTATCACTGAAGCTTTCTGT.

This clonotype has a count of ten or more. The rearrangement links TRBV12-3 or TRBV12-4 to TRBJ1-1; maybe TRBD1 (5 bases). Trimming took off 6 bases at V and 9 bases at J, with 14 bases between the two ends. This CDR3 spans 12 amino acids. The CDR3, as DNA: TGTGCCAGCAGGGTGGGACCGATAAAAGCTTTCTTT. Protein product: CASRVGPIKAFF.

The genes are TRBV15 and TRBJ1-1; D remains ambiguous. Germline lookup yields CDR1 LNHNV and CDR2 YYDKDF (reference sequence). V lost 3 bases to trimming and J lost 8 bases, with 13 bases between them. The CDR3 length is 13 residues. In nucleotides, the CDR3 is TGTGCCACCAGCAGTCGGGAAGGAACCGAAGCTTTCTTT. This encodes CATSSREGTEAFF. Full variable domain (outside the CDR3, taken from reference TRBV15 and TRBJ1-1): DAMVIQNPRYQVTQFGKPVTLSCSQTLNHNVMYWYQQKSSQAPKLLFHYYDKDFNNEADTPDNFQSRRPNTSFCFLDIRSPGLGDTAMYLCATSSREGTEAFFGQGTRLTVV.

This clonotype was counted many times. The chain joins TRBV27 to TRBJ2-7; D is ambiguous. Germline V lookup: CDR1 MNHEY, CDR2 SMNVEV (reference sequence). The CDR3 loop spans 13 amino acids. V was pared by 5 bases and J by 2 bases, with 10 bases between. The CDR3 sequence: CASSRWEPYEQYF. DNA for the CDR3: TGTGCCAGCAGTCGCTGGGAACCCTACGAGCAGTACTTC.

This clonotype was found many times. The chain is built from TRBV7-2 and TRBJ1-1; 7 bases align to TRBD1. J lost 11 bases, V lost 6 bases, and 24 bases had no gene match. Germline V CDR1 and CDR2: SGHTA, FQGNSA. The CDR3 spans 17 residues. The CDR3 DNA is TGTGCCAGCAGTTCAGGAGGGTGGGGGCTTAAGGGACAGAAGGCTTTCTTT. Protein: CASSSGGWGLKGQKAFF. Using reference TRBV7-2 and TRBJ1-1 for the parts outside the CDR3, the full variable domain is GAGVSQSPSNKVTEKGKDVELRCDPISGHTALYWYRQSLGQGLEFLIYFQGNSAPDKSGLPSDRFSAERTGGSVSTLTIQRTQQEDSAVYLCASSSGGWGLKGQKAFFGQGTRLTVV.

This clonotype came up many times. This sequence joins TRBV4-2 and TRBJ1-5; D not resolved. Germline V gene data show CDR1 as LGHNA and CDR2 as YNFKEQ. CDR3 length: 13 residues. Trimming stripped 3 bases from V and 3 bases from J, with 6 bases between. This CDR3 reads CASSQWANQPQHF. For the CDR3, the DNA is TGTGCCAGCAGCCAGTGGGCCAATCAGCCCCAGCATTTT.

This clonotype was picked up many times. The CDR3 sequence is CASSPDRGPGELFF. CDR3 bases: TGTGCCAGCAGCCCGGACAGGGGGCCCGGGGAGCTGTTTTTT. This chain connects TRBV7-2 to TRBJ2-2; 11 bases are a match to TRBD1. The CDR3 is 14 residues long. V lost 5 bases, J lost 6 bases, and 2 bases stayed unmatched. The germline V gene encodes CDR1 SGHTA and CDR2 FQGNSA. The complete variable domain, with remaining parts taken from reference TRBV7-2 and TRBJ2-2, reads GAGVSQSPSNKVTEKGKDVELRCDPISGHTALYWYRQSLGQGLEFLIYFQGNSAPDKSGLPSDRFSAERTGGSVSTLTIQRTQQEDSAVYLCASSPDRGPGELFFGEGSRLTVL.

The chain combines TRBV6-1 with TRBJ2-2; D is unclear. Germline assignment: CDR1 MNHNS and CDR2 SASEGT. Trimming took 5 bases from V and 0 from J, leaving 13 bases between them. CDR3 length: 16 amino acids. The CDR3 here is CASSPWITSNTGELFF. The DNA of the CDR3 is TGTGCCAGCAGTCCCTGGATCACTTCGAACACCGGGGAGCTGTTTTTT.

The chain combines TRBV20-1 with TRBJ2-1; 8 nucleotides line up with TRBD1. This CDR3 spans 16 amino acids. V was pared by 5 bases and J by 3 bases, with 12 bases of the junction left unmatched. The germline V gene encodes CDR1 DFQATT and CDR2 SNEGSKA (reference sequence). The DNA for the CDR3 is TGCAGTGCTCCTGACAGCGACAGGGGCCGCTACAATGAGCAGTTCTTC. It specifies CSAPDSDRGRYNEQFF.

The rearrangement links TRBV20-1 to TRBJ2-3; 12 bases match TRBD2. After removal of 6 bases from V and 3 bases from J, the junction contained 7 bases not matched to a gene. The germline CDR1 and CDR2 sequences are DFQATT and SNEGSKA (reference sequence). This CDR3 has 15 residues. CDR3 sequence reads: CSALSGTSGTDTQYF. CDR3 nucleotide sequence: TGCAGTGCCCTATCCGGGACTAGCGGGACAGATACGCAGTATTTT.

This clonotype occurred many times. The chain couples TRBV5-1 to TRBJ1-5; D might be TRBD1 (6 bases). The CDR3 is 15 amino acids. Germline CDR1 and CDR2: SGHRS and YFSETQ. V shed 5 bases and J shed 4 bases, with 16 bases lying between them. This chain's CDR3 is CASSQFGTPNQPQHF. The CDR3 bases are TGCGCCAGCAGTCAATTCGGGACACCGAATCAGCCCCAGCATTTT.

The CDR3 coding sequence is TGTGCCAGCAACCGAGCGGGAGCTCCCTACAATGAGCAGTTCTTC. This translates into CASNRAGAPYNEQFF. The chain uses TRBV6-1 and TRBJ2-1, with 8 nucleotides matching TRBD2. The germline CDR1 and CDR2 sequences are MNHNS and SASEGT. V shed 7 bases and J 2 bases; nucleotides not matched to a gene: 7. This CDR3 has 15 amino acids.